This T cell receptor (beta chain) was profiled in a study of blood T cell repertoires in COVID-19. The data were produced by immunoSEQ multiplex PCR, yet TCRdb's version contains in-frame clones alone and is incomplete. The table has over 65,000 clones, roughly nine tenths seen once. V trimming: 6 bases; J trimming: 6 bases; junction bases outside the gene matches: 5. This CDR3 has 14 amino acids. From germline, CDR1 is LNHDA and CDR2 SQIVND (reference sequence). The genes are TRBV19 and TRBJ1-5; 10 bases fit TRBD1. The origin of this receptor is a human donor in a cohort sampled during active COVID-19. Sequencing was carried out using peripheral blood. The CDR3 DNA reads TGTGCCAGTAGGACCGGGACAGGGGCTCAGCCCCAGCATTTT. It yields the protein CASRTGTGAQPQHF.